These 18 T cell receptor beta chains came from one sample sequenced in a study of breast tumors, draining lymph nodes, adjacent tissues (dated by TCRdb to the mid-2010s). Library preparation employed multiplex PCR. The data were produced on an Illumina HiSeq 2000. TCRdb reanalyzed the raw reads on its own, using fastp at Q25 for trimming and MiXCR for clone calling, and kept in-frame beta chains. Each CDR3 protein gets just one entry, which takes the most common genes and DNA from the rows behind it. The sample table lists 13,000 or so distinct CDR3 sequences, 40% to 55% of them with a count of one. Approximately 40% of the sample is held by the ten biggest clonotypes. Sample: tumor-adjacent breast tissue. All receptors come from a female donor with breast cancer. Some clones in this sample may be carry-over from other donors' samples.

The gene calls are TRBV7-9 and TRBJ2-7, with D possibly being TRBD1 (6 bases). The CDR3 sequence is 13 residues long. Looked up from germline, CDR1 is SEHNR and CDR2 is FQNEAQ (reference sequence). Trimming pared 4 bases from V and 4 bases from J, leaving 11 bases between. CDR3 sequence (DNA): TGTGCCAGCAGCTCAGGGGCCTATTACGAGCAGTACTTC. Protein: CASSSGAYYEQYF.

This clonotype was picked up many times. The genes are TRBV12-3 or TRBV12-4 and TRBJ2-5; D gene unclear. The CDR3 length is 15 residues. V lost 6 bases and J 0 bases, leaving 14 bases between the germline ends. CDR3 amino acids: CASSPTAGDQETQYF. As DNA, the CDR3 is TGTGCCAGCAGCCCAACGGCAGGCGACCAAGAGACCCAGTACTTC.

This clonotype occurred many times. A much larger clone differs from this one at a single base, so this may be a read error. The V and J genes are TRBV5-1 and TRBJ2-1; a weak D match, TRBD2 (5 bases). Germline V gives CDR1 SGHRS, CDR2 YFSETQ. This CDR3 is 16 amino acids long. The DNA of the CDR3 is TGCGCCAGCAGCCCGACAAGCGGAATTTCCTACAATGGGCAGTTCTTC. This encodes CASSPTSGISYNGQFF.

This rearrangement joins TRBV7-2 to TRBJ2-2; 8 bases match TRBD2. The V gene's germline CDR1 is SGHTA and CDR2 FQGNSA. V was pared by 3 bases and J by 7 bases, with 4 bases of the junction left unmatched. This CDR3 contains 14 residues. The CDR3 reads CASSFGLANGELFF. The CDR3 DNA sequence: TGTGCCAGCAGCTTTGGACTAGCCAACGGGGAGCTGTTTTTT. Based on the CDR3 plus reference TRBV7-2 and TRBJ2-2, the full variable domain is GAGVSQSPSNKVTEKGKDVELRCDPISGHTALYWYRQSLGQGLEFLIYFQGNSAPDKSGLPSDRFSAERTGGSVSTLTIQRTQQEDSAVYLCASSFGLANGELFFGEGSRLTVL.

The V and J genes are TRBV4-2 and TRBJ2-6; D is unresolved. Between the trimmed V and J ends, which lost 4 bases and 0 bases, there was a span of 7 bases. The CDR3 runs 15 residues. The germline V gene has CDR1 LGHNA and CDR2 YNFKEQ. In DNA, the CDR3 is TGTGCCAGCAGCCCGACGGTCTCTGGGGCCAACGTCCTGACTTTC. Translation gives CASSPTVSGANVLTF.

This clonotype was observed at least ten times. Written as DNA, the CDR3 is TGTGCCAGCAGGGCTGGCACTTCCTACGAGCAGTACTTC. Its protein product is CASRAGTSYEQYF. The chain employs TRBV6-2 or TRBV6-3 and TRBJ2-7; D call uncertain. The CDR3 is 13 amino acids. CDR1 and CDR2 (germline): MNHEY, SVGEGT. V lost 6 bases, J lost 1 base, and 10 bases lay in between.

In its sample, this clonotype was seen many times. Possible read error: a much larger clone is one base away. V gene TRBV6-2 or TRBV6-3 combines with J gene TRBJ2-7, with TRBD1 matching over 9 bases. The CDR3 covers 13 residues. J was trimmed by 4 bases and V by 6 bases; bases with no gene match: 4. Germline values: CDR1 MNHEY, CDR2 SVGEGT. CDR3 bases: TGTGCCAGCAGCCCCGGGACAGGGTACGAGCAGTACTTC. Translation: CASSPGTGYEQYF.

Within the sample, this clonotype is medium-sized. This sequence joins TRBV2 and TRBJ2-3; D is possibly TRBD1 or TRBD2 (6 bases each). The V end lost 8 bases, the J end lost 6 bases, and 24 bases lay between the germline ends. Germline V lookup: CDR1 SNHLY, CDR2 FYNNEI. This CDR3 spans 16 amino acids. This CDR3 is CASELLLGGKGDTQYF. The CDR3 DNA reads as TGTGCCAGCGAACTGTTATTGGGGGGCAAGGGGGATACGCAGTATTTT.

This clonotype showed up just a few times. This sequence joins TRBV19 and TRBJ2-1; 8 positions agree with TRBD2. The CDR3 runs to 15 residues. Germline-derived CDR1 and CDR2 are LNHDA and SQIVND (reference sequence). V dropped 1 base and J dropped 6; count of bases not matched to a gene: 5. CDR3 region: CASSIAGGPGNEQFF. The CDR3 region has the DNA TGTGCCAGTAGTATAGCGGGAGGGCCTGGCAATGAGCAGTTCTTC. The whole variable domain, filled in from reference TRBV19 and TRBJ2-1, reads DGGITQSPKYLFRKEGQNVTLSCEQNLNHDAMYWYRQDPGQGLRLIYYSQIVNDFQKGDIAEGYSVSREKKESFPLTVTSAQKNPTAFYLCASSIAGGPGNEQFFGPGTRLTVL.

This clonotype is a singleton in its sample. CDR3 DNA sequence: TGTGCCAGCAGCGTAGAGGGGTCTAGCGGCGTAGATACGCAGTATTTT. Residues: CASSVEGSSGVDTQYF. The chain carries TRBV9 and TRBJ2-3; TRBD2 aligns across 7 bases. CDR3 size: 16 residues. J gave up 5 bases and V 0 bases, and 9 bases lay outside the gene matches. Germline values: CDR1 SGDLS, CDR2 YYNGEE.

The chain carries TRBV5-1 and TRBJ1-4; 7 nucleotides match TRBD1. CDR1 and CDR2 (germline): SGHRS, YFSETQ. Germline trimming cut 4 bases from V and 4 bases from J; bases unmatched to any gene: 4. The CDR3 is 14 amino acids. In DNA form, the CDR3 reads TGCGCCAGCAGCGCCGGGACAGTTAATGAAAAACTGTTTTTT. It translates to CASSAGTVNEKLFF.

This clonotype was counted many times. This chain uses TRBV20-1 with TRBJ1-5, with D possibly TRBD1 on 5 matching bases. The CDR3 contains 15 residues. The germline CDR1 and CDR2 sequences are DFQATT and SNEGSKA (reference sequence). V gave up 6 bases and J gave up 5 bases, with 20 bases separating them. The CDR3 DNA reads as TGCAGTGCAAACCGGGCAGGGTTGGGTTATCAGCCCCAGCATTTT. Its translation is CSANRAGLGYQPQHF.

Of note for this clonotype: This clone may be a read error of a much larger clone one base away. The conserved closing phenylalanine or tryptophan is absent in this CDR3, likely reflecting a read error. The chain combines TRBV20-1 with TRBJ2-5; TRBD2 is a possible D gene (5 bases). The CDR3 is made up of 10 amino acids. V dropped 5 bases and J dropped 4 bases, with 5 bases sitting between them. Germline V gene sequence: CDR1 DFQATT, CDR2 SNEGSKA (reference sequence). The CDR3 bases are TGCAGTGCTCGGGGAGAGACCCAGTACTCC. Translating gives CSARGETQYS.

V usage is TRBV6-5 and J usage is TRBJ1-2, with 7 positions matching TRBD1. CDR3 size: 16 residues. Germline V gives CDR1 MNHEY, CDR2 SVGAGI. Unmatched junction bases numbered 6, after V lost 2 bases and J lost 0 bases. CDR3 region: CASSYVQGEANYGYTF. The DNA of the CDR3 is TGTGCCAGCAGTTACGTGCAGGGGGAAGCTAACTATGGCTACACCTTC.

This clonotype is medium-sized by share. This chain joins TRBV20-1 and TRBJ1-2, with 7 bases fitting TRBD1. The CDR3 totals 13 residues. The V and J ends lost 0 bases and 6 bases, in that order; junction bases with no gene match: 4. The V gene's germline CDR1 is DFQATT and CDR2 SNEGSKA (reference sequence). CDR3 coding DNA: TGCAGTGCTAGAGACTTCAGGGGGGATGGCTACACCTTC. Its protein is CSARDFRGDGYTF.

In this sample, this clonotype turned up many times. Given a much more abundant clone one base away, this may be a read error. Given the absence of the conserved phenylalanine or tryptophan at the CDR3 end, a read error is likely. The rearrangement joins TRBV19 to TRBJ2-5; 15 nucleotides align to TRBD2. The germline V gene has CDR1 LNHDA and CDR2 SQIVND (reference sequence). The CDR3 is 16 residues long. V lost 8 bases and J lost 5; bases outside the gene matches: 9. CDR3 in DNA: TGTGCCAGTGGAACCGGGACTAGCGGGAGGATGGAGACCCAGTACTCC. The encoded protein is CASGTGTSGRMETQYS.

The chain links TRBV20-1 to TRBJ2-1, with 11 bases fitting TRBD2. The length of the CDR3 is 14 residues. V dropped 5 bases and J dropped 6; count of bases not matched to a gene: 6. In germline, CDR1 is DFQATT, CDR2 SNEGSKA (reference sequence). The CDR3 nucleotides are TGCAGTGCTTTAGCGGGAGGGCCTGGCAATGAGCAGTTCTTC. It is translated as CSALAGGPGNEQFF.

By sample share, this clonotype is large. The V call is TRBV12-3 or TRBV12-4, the J call TRBJ2-1, with D perhaps matching TRBD1 (5 bases). The CDR3 has 15 amino acids. V was pared by 7 bases and J by 2 bases, with 15 bases between. The CDR3 DNA reads as TGTGCCAGCACCCCAGCCCAGGGAACCTACAATGAGCAGTTCTTC. It is translated as CASTPAQGTYNEQFF.